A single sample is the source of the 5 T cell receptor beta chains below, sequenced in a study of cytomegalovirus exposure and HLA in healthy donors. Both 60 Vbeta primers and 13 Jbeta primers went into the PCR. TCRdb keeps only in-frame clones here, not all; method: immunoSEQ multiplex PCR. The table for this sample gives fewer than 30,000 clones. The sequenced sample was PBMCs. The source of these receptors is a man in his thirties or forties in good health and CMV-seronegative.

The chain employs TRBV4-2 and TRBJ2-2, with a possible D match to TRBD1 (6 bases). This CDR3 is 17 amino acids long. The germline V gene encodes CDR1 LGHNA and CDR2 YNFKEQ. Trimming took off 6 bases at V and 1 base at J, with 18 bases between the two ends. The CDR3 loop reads CASSMSSWTENTGELFF. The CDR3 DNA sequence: TGTGCCAGCAGTATGTCTTCCTGGACAGAGAACACCGGGGAGCTGTTTTTT.

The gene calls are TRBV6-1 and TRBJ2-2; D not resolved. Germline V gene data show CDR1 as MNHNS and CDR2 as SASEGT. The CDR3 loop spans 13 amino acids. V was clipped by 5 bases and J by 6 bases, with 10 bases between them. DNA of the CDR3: TGTGCCAGCAGTCTATCGGGTCCCGGGGAGCTGTTTTTT. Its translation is CASSLSGPGELFF.

This CDR3 is CASSLGQGANLAYEQYF. The CDR3 nucleotides are TGCGCCAGCAGCTTGGGGCAGGGGGCCAATCTGGCCTACGAGCAGTACTTC. The rearrangement links TRBV5-1 to TRBJ2-7, with 8 bases matching TRBD1. The length of the CDR3 is 17 residues. The germline CDR1 and CDR2 sequences are SGHRS and YFSETQ. J gave up 2 bases and V 0 bases, and 10 bases lay outside the gene matches.

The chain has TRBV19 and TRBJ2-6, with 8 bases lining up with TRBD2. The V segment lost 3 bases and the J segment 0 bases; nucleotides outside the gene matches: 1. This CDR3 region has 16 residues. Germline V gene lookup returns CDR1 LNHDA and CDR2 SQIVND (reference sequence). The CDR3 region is CASSIAGGSGANVLTF. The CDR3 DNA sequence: TGTGCCAGTAGTATTGCGGGGGGCTCTGGGGCCAACGTCCTGACTTTC.

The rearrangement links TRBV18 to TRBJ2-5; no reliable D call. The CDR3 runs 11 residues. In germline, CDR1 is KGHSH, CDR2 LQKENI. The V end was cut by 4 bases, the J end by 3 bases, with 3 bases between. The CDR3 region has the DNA TGTGCCAGCTCACTCGAAGAGACCCAGTACTTC. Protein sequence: CASSLEETQYF.